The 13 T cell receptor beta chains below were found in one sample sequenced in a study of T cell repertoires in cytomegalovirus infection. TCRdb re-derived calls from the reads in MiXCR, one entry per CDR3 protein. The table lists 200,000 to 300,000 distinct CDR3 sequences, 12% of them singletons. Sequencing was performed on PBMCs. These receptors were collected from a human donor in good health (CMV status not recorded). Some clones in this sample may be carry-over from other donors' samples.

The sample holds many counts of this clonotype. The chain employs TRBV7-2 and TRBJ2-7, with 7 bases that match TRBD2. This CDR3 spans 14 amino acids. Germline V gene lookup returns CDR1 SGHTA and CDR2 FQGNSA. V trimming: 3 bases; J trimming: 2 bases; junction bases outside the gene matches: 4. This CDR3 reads CASSFLGGTYEQYF. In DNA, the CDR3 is TGTGCCAGCAGCTTTTTGGGGGGGACCTACGAGCAGTACTTC.

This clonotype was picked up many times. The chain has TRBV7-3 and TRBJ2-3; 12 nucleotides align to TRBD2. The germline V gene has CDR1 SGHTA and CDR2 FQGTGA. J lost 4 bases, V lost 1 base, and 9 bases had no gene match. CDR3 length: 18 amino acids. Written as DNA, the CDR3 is TGTGCCAGCAGCTTAATGGGGAGGACTAGCGGGACCCCAGATACGCAGTATTTT. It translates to CASSLMGRTSGTPDTQYF.

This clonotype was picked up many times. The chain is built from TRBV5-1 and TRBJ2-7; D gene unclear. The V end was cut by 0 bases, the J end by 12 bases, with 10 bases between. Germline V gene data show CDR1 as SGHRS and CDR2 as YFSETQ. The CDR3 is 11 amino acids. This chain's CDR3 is CASSLVAGPYF. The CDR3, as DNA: TGCGCCAGCAGCTTGGTGGCTGGTCCGTACTTC.

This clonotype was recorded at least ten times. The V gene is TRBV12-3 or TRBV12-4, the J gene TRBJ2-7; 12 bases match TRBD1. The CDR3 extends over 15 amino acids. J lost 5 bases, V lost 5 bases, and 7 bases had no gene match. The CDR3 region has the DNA TGTGCCAGCAGTCGTGCGGGACAGGGGGCCCACGAGCAGTACTTC. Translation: CASSRAGQGAHEQYF.

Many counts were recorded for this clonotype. CDR3 nucleotides: TGTGCCAGCAGTTACTCGAGGGGGCCGAATGAAAAACTGTTTTTT. Translating it yields CASSYSRGPNEKLFF. The J gene is TRBJ1-4, the V gene TRBV6-6; 7 bases map to TRBD1. CDR1 and CDR2 (germline): MNHNY, SVGAGI (reference sequence). CDR3 size: 15 residues. Trimming at V came to 0 bases and at J to 5 bases, leaving 3 bases not matched to a gene.

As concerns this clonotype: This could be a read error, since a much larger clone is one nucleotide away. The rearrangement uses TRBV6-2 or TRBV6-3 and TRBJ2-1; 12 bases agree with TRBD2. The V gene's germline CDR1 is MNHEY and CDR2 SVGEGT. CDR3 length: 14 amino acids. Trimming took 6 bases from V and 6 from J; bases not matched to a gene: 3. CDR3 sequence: CASSELAGGNEQFF. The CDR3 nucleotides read TGTGCCAGCAGCGAACTAGCGGGGGGCAATGAGCAGTTCTTC.

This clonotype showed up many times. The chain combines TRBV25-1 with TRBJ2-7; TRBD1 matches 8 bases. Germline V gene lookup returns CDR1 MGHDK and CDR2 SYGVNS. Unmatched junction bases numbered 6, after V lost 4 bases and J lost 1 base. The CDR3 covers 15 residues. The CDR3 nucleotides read TGTGCCAGCAGTGGAGACAGGGGTTGGTCCTACGAGCAGTACTTC. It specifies CASSGDRGWSYEQYF.

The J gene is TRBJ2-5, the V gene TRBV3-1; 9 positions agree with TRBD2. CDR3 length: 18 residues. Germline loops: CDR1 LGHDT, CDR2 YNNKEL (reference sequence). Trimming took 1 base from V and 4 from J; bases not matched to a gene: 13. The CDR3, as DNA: TGTGCCAGCAGCCAAGTCATCCCTCGCGGGAGGGAAGGAGAGACCCAGTACTTC. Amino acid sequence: CASSQVIPRGREGETQYF.

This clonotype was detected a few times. The CDR3 loop is CSVRTGLSYEQYF. The CDR3 nucleotides read TGCAGCGTTAGGACAGGCCTCTCCTACGAGCAGTACTTC. The chain uses TRBV29-1 and TRBJ2-7, with TRBD1 matching 7 bases. Trimming removed 5 bases from V and 0 bases from J; junction bases left unmatched: 4. Looked up from germline, CDR1 is SQVTM and CDR2 is ANQGSEA. CDR3 length equals 13 residues.

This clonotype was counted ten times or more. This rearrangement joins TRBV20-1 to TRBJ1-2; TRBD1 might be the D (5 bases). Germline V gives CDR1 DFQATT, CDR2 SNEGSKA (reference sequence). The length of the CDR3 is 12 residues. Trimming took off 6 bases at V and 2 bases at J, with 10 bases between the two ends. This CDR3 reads CSAPRTNYGYTF. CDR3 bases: TGCAGTGCCCCGCGGACAAACTATGGCTACACCTTC.

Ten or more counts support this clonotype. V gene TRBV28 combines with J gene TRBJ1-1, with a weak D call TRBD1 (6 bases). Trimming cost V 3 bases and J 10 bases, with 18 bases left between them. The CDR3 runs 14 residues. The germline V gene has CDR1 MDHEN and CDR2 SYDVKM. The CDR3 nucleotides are TGTGCCAGCAGTTTTCCCCCAACCCCAGGGGTAGCTTTCTTT. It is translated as CASSFPPTPGVAFF.

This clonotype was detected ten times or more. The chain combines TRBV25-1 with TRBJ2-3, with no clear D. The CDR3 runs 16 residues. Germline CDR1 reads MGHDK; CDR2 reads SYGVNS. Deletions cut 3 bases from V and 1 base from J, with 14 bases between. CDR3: CASSDSPLTGTDTQYF. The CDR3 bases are TGTGCCAGCAGTGATTCTCCGTTAACGGGCACAGATACGCAGTATTTT.

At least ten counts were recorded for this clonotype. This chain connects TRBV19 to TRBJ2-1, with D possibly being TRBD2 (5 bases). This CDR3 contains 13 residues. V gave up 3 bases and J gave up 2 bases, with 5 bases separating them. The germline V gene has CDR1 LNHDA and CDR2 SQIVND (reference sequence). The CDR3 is CASSMGAYNEQFF. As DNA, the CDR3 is TGTGCCAGTAGTATGGGAGCCTACAATGAGCAGTTCTTC.